One and the same sample provided the 10 T cell receptor beta chains below, sequenced in a study of blood T cell repertoires in COVID-19. The table came from immunoSEQ multiplex PCR; TCRdb's copy has only in-frame clones and leaves some out. The sample shows 55,000 to 65,000 clones, approximately 82% of them seen only once. The source material was peripheral blood. The receptors stem from a man aged 60-69 years with acute or convalescent COVID-19.

The chain links TRBV7-9 to TRBJ1-5; no firm D call. Germline V gene sequence: CDR1 SEHNR, CDR2 FQNEAQ (reference sequence). V gave up 5 bases and J gave up 7 bases, with 15 bases separating them. CDR3 size: 14 residues. CDR3 region: CASSPGSSGQPQHF. The CDR3 nucleotides read TGTGCCAGCAGCCCTGGGTCCTCCGGGCAGCCCCAGCATTTT.

J is TRBJ1-1 and V is TRBV6-1, with D tentatively TRBD1 (5 bases). With 1 base removed from V and 5 bases from J, the gap between germline ends came to 20 bases. The CDR3 length is 17 residues. The germline gives CDR1 MNHNS, CDR2 SASEGT. This CDR3 reads CASSEGRTGVRGTEAFF. In nucleotides, the CDR3 is TGTGCCAGCAGTGAAGGTCGGACGGGGGTGCGAGGAACTGAAGCTTTCTTT.

The DNA of the CDR3 is TGTGCCACCAGTGACTTTAAGACAGGGGCGAACACCGGGGAGCTGTTTTTT. The encoded protein is CATSDFKTGANTGELFF. The chain carries TRBV24-1 and TRBJ2-2, with TRBD1 matching over 8 bases. CDR1 is KGHDR and CDR2 is SFDVKD in the germline V gene. The CDR3 covers 17 residues. V gave up 4 bases and J gave up 0 bases; unmatched junction bases: 6.

The rearrangement uses TRBV5-1 and TRBJ2-5; D might be TRBD2 (6 bases). V dropped 2 bases and J dropped 5 bases, with 19 bases sitting between them. The CDR3 covers 16 residues. Germline V gives CDR1 SGHRS, CDR2 YFSETQ. Written as DNA, the CDR3 is TGCGCCAGCAGCTTAACGCTCTTGCGGGGAGGCGAGACCCAGTACTTC. As protein: CASSLTLLRGGETQYF.

The chain joins TRBV2 to TRBJ1-2; a possible D gene is TRBD1 (6 bases). CDR1 and CDR2 from the germline V gene are SNHLY and FYNNEI. The CDR3 has 12 residues. Trimming cost V 5 bases and J 7 bases, with 11 bases left between them. DNA for the CDR3: TGTGCCAGCAGTCCCGGACAGTTTGGCTACACCTTC. Its protein is CASSPGQFGYTF.

The chain carries TRBV7-2 and TRBJ1-2, with a possible D match to TRBD1 (6 bases). The V end was cut by 2 bases, the J end by 6 bases, with 10 bases between. CDR3 size: 13 residues. Germline V gene lookup returns CDR1 SGHTA and CDR2 FQGNSA. CDR3 region: CASSLFQGNGYTF. The CDR3 nucleotides read TGTGCCAGCAGCTTATTCCAGGGGAATGGCTACACCTTC.

The chain carries TRBV28 and TRBJ1-5; 7 bases line up with TRBD1. Germline CDR1 MDHEN, CDR2 SYDVKM. Trimming took 9 bases from V and 0 from J; bases not matched to a gene: 11. The CDR3 consists of 16 residues. The CDR3 loop is CASLLRTGYSNQPQHF. The CDR3 DNA follows: TGTGCCAGTTTGCTTCGGACAGGCTATAGCAATCAGCCCCAGCATTTT.

This rearrangement joins TRBV4-1 to TRBJ2-7; 8 bases line up with TRBD1. Trimming cost V 3 bases and J 5 bases; bases outside gene matches: 3. Germline V gene lookup returns CDR1 MGHRA and CDR2 YSYEKL. CDR3 length: 13 amino acids. The CDR3 is CASSHGQGDEQYF. In DNA, the CDR3 is TGCGCCAGCAGCCACGGACAGGGAGACGAGCAGTACTTC.

The CDR3 region has the DNA TGTGCCAGCAGTGATAATAAACAGGGTAACTATGGCTACACCTTC. Amino acids: CASSDNKQGNYGYTF. The rearrangement uses TRBV6-1 and TRBJ1-2; tentative D call: TRBD1 (6 bases). There are 15 residues in the CDR3. Germline V gene lookup returns CDR1 MNHNS and CDR2 SASEGT. With 3 bases removed from V and 1 base from J, the gap between germline ends came to 12 bases.

The V gene is TRBV28, the J gene TRBJ1-2, with D tentatively TRBD1 (6 bases). The CDR3 is made up of 14 amino acids. V was trimmed by 5 bases and J by 2 bases, leaving 12 bases between them. Germline CDR1 and CDR2: MDHEN and SYDVKM. Written as DNA, the CDR3 is TGTGCCAGCAGTCTCTTGGGGGCGAACTATGGCTACACCTTC. Its translation: CASSLLGANYGYTF.